The clone carrying this T cell receptor (beta chain) was seen only once. This sample also contains other DNA sequences that code for the same CDR3. Data came from immunoSEQ multiplex PCR; TCRdb stores just in-frame clones and leaves some out. Here the sample spans approximately 2.5 million clones, just over 90% being singletons. The CDR3 is 13 residues long. Germline V lookup: CDR1 SQVTM, CDR2 ANQGSEA. Trimming left V 3 bases short and J 1 base short, with 6 bases between. The sample belongs to a study of shared clonotypes between healthy human individuals. The sequenced sample consisted of naive CD4+ T cells sorted from blood. Documented subset: CD45RA+ positively selected. The chain has TRBV29-1 and TRBJ2-2; a weak D match, TRBD1 (5 bases). The clonotype originates from a man younger than 35 in good health. CDR3 loop: CSVDRGNTGELFF. CDR3 nucleotides: TGCAGCGTTGATAGGGGGAACACCGGGGAGCTGTTTTTT.